The clone carrying this T cell receptor beta chain was seen ten or more times. Amplification of TCR beta CDR3 regions used RNA as the template. A set of HTBI primers served as the primers for a first-round RT-PCR of the TCR CDR3. TCRdb ran MiXCR on the multiplex PCR reads and lists one entry per CDR3 protein. The sample records under 400,000 distinct CDR3 sequences, about 21% being singletons. These data originate in a study of T cells in Graves' hyperthyroidism and ophthalmopathy. Diagnoses were made from clinical symptoms, serum measures (thyroxine and TRAb), thyroid ultrasound and orbital computed tomography. Germline V gives CDR1 LGHDT, CDR2 YNNKEL (reference sequence). With 1 base clipped from V and 7 bases from J, the junction kept 9 bases outside the gene matches. The CDR3 is 16 amino acids.

The chain couples TRBV3-1 to TRBJ2-7; 11 positions match TRBD2. Input material: blood. The sequence was obtained from a woman between 50 and 59 years old with Graves' hyperthyroidism. CDR3 sequence: CASSQGHSGRAREQYF. The DNA of the CDR3 is TGTGCCAGCAGCCAAGGGCATAGCGGGAGGGCCAGGGAGCAGTACTTC.